The clone carrying this T cell receptor beta chain turned up a few times. Its antigen remains unidentified. RNA transcripts served as the template for amplifying TCR beta CDR3 regions. In the first-round RT-PCR of the TCR CDR3, the HTBI primer set was used. TCRdb processed the multiplex PCR reads anew with MiXCR; each CDR3 protein has one entry. This sample has 560,000 or so distinct CDR3 sequences; roughly 21% occur once, and the top ten carry 47%. This sample was taken from a study of T cells in Graves' hyperthyroidism and ophthalmopathy. Trimming took off 0 bases at V and 0 bases at J, with 21 bases between the two ends. The CDR3 runs 18 residues. CDR1 and CDR2 from the germline V gene are DFQATT and SNEGSKA (reference sequence). Overall study findings and caveats: Clonotypes that were expanded in thyroid above 0.001 mostly appeared in blood too.

Ophthalmopathy in the patients scored at least 3 on Clinical Activity Score and at least 4 on NOSPECS grade, lasting under 3 months. Those patients with uncontrolled infection, other autoimmune disease, pregnancy or lactation were excluded. This TCR came from a man between 40 and 49 years old with Graves' ophthalmopathy. The sequenced material came from blood. The gene calls are TRBV20-1 and TRBJ2-7; D call uncertain. CDR3 in DNA: TGCAGTGCTAGAGATCAATTTGGCCAAGCTTCCTCCTCCTACGAGCAGTACTTC. This translates into CSARDQFGQASSSYEQYF.